Sequencing of this T cell receptor (beta chain) was carried out in a study of cytomegalovirus exposure and HLA in healthy donors. Findings and caveats of the study: Reports indicated that the classifier achieved high specificity and sensitivity in diagnosing cytomegalovirus status. Rarity held for most TCR sequences, but there were some public TCRs that occurred in many donors. Among TCR beta chains, those listed as cytomegalovirus-associated numbered over 150.

The donors were part of the validation cohort of 120 subjects. That cohort was separate from the first cohort, which comprised 670 or so subjects. This CDR3 comprises 15 residues. Germline assignment: CDR1 GTSNPN and CDR2 SVGIG (reference sequence). V lost 0 bases to trimming and J lost 0 bases, with 11 bases between them. Clones were sequenced by immunoSEQ multiplex PCR, and TCRdb holds only the in-frame ones, with some missing. The table records over 200,000 clones, about nine tenths of them present only once. Details on this clone: What it recognizes is unknown.

The receptor was derived from a woman aged 18-30 years in good health and CMV-seropositive. The chain employs TRBV30 and TRBJ1-1, with D possibly matching TRBD1 (5 bases). The specimen sequenced was PBMCs. CDR3 DNA: TGTGCCTGGAGTGTGGGGGGGAGTATGAACACTGAAGCTTTCTTT. It encodes CAWSVGGSMNTEAFF.